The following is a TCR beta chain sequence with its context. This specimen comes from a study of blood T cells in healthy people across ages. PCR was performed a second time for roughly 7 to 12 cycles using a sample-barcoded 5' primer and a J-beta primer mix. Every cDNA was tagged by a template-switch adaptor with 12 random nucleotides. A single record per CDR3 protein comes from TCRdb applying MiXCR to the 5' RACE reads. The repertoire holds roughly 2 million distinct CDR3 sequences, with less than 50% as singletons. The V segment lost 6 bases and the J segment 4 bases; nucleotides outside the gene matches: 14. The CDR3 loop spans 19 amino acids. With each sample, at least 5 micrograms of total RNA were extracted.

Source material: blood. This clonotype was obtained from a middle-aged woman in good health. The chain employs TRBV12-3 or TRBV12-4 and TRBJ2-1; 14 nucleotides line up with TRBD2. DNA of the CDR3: TGTGCCAGCAGCCCTGGGGGCAGACTAGCGGGGGGGAAGTACAATGAGCAGTTCTTC. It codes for CASSPGGRLAGGKYNEQFF.